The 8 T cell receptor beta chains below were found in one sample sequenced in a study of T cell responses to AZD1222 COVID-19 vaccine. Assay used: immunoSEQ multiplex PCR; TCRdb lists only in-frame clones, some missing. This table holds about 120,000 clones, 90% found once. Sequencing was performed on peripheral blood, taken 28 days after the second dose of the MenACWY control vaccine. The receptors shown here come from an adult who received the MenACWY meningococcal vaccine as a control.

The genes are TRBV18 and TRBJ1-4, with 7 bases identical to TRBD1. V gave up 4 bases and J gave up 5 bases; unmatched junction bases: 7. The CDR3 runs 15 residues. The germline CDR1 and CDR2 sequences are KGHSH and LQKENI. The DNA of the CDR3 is TGTGCCAGCTCACAAAGGGACAGACTAAATGAAAAACTGTTTTTT. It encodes CASSQRDRLNEKLFF.

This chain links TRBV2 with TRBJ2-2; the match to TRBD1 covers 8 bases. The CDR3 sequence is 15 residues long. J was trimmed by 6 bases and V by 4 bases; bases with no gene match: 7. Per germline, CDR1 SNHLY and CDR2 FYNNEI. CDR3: CASSANRGEAGELFF. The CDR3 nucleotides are TGTGCCAGCAGTGCAAACAGGGGGGAGGCCGGGGAGCTGTTTTTT.

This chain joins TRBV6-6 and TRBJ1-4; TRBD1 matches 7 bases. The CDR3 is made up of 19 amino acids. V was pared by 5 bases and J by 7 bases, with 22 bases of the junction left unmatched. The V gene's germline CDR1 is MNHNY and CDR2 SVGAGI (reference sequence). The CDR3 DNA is TGTGCCAGCAGTCCTGAAGCTTTATCCCCGGGACAGTGGATTGAAAAACTGTTTTTT. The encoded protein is CASSPEALSPGQWIEKLFF.

In nucleotides, the CDR3 is TGTGCCAGCAGCTTAGCTAAAGGCGTTCAGTACTTC. This gives the protein CASSLAKGVQYF. J is TRBJ2-4 and V is TRBV7-9; no reliable D call. In germline, CDR1 is SEHNR, CDR2 FQNEAQ (reference sequence). The CDR3 has 12 residues. Trimming shortened V by 0 bases and J by 11 bases, and 8 bases separated the two germline ends.

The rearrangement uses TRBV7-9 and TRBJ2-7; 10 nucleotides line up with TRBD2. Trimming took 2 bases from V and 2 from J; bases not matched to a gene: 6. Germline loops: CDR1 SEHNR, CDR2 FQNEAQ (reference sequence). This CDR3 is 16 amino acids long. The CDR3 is CASSLRPSGSPYEQYF. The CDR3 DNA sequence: TGTGCCAGCAGCTTACGTCCTAGCGGGAGCCCCTACGAGCAGTACTTC.

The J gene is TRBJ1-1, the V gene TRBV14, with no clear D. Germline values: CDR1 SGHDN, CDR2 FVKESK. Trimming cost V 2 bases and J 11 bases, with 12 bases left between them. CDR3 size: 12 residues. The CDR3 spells CASSQSSGRAFF. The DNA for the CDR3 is TGTGCCAGCAGCCAAAGCTCGGGTAGGGCTTTCTTT.

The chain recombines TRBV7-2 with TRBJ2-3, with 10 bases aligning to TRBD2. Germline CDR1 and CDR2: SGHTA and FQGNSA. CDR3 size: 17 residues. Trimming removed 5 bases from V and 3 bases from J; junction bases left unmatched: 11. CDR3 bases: TGTGCCAGCAGCCGCCAACCCGCTAGCGGGGGAACAGATACGCAGTATTTT. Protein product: CASSRQPASGGTDTQYF.

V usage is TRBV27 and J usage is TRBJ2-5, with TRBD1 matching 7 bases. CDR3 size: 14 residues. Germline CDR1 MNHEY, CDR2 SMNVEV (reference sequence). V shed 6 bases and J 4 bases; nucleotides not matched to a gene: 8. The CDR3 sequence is CASSLIGGGETQYF. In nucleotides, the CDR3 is TGTGCCAGCAGCCTAATAGGGGGCGGAGAGACCCAGTACTTC.